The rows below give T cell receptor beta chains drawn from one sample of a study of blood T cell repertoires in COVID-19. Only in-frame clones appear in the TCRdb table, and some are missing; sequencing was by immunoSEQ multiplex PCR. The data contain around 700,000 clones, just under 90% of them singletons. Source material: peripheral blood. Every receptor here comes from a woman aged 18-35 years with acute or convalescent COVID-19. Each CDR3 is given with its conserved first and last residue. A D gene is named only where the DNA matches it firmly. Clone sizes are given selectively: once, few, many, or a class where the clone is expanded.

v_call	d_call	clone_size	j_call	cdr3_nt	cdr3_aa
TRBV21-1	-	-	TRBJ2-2	TGTGCCAGCAGCAAGCCGCGGGGGCCAGGCGGGGAGCTGTTTTTT	CASSKPRGPGGELFF
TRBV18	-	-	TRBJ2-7	TGTGCCAGCTCACCTACATCCAAACCCTCCTACGAGCAGTACTTC	CASSPTSKPSYEQYF
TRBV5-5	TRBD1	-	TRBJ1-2	TGTGCCAGCAGCCCGGCGGGACAGAGACACTATGGCTACACCTTC	CASSPAGQRHYGYTF
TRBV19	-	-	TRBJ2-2	TGTGCCAGTAGGTTGTCAGGGTACGGCGGGGAGCTGTTTTTT	CASRLSGYGGELFF
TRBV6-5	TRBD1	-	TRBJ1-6	TGTGCCAGCAAAAGGGACAGGGGCTCACCCCTCCACTTT	CASKRDRGSPLHF
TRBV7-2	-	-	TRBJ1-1	TGTGCCAGCAGCTTAGACAGGGCCACTGAAGCTTTCTTT	CASSLDRATEAFF
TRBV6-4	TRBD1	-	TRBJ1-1	TGTGCCGTAACAGGGGGCAGGAACACTGAAGCTTTCTTT	CAVTGGRNTEAFF
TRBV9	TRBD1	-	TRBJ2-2	TGTGCCAGCCGGGGGGACAGGGGACTGAGCGCGAACACCGGGGAGCTGTTTTTT	CASRGDRGLSANTGELFF
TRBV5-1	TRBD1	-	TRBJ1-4	TGCGCCAGCAGCTTGGTGGCAGGGGGCAAATATGAAAAACTGTTTTTT	CASSLVAGGKYEKLFF
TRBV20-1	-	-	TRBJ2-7	TGCAGTGCTAGTCGGCAGGGCACCTACGAGCAGTACTTC	CSASRQGTYEQYF
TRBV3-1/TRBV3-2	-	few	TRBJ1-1	TGTGCCAGCAGCCAAGATTGGGGCCGGACTGAAGCTTTCTTT	CASSQDWGRTEAFF
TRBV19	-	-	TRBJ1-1	TGTGCCAGTAGTATCGTCGGTATCGAGAACACTGAAGCTTTCTTT	CASSIVGIENTEAFF
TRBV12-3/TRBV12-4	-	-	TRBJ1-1	TGTGCCAGCAGTAAGACAGCAAACACTGAAGCTTTCTTT	CASSKTANTEAFF
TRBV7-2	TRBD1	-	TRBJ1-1	TGTGCCAGCACCCGAACAGGGGGCACTGAAGCTTTCTTT	CASTRTGGTEAFF
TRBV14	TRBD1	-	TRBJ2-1	TGTGCCAGCAGCCAAGAAGTGTTAGGGGGCGAGCAGTTCTTC	CASSQEVLGGEQFF
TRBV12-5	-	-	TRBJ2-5	TGTGCTAGTGGTTTGGTTCAGGGGCAAGAGACCCAGTACTTC	CASGLVQGQETQYF
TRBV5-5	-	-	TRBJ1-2	TGTGCCAGCAGCCCCGGACAGAGCTATGGCTACACCTTC	CASSPGQSYGYTF
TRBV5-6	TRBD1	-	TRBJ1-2	TGTGCCAGCAGCCTAGGACAGGTCATCGGTGGCTACACCTTC	CASSLGQVIGGYTF
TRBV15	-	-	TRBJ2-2	TGTGCCACCAGCAGGACCACAGGGGACTCGAACACCGGGGAGCTGTTTTTT	CATSRTTGDSNTGELFF
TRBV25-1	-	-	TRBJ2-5	TGTGCCAGCAGTGGAGACAGCCAAGAGACCCAGTACTTC	CASSGDSQETQYF
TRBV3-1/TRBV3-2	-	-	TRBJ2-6	TGTGCCAGCAGCCGAGGGGGGGCCTATGGCGCTCCTGGGGCCAACGTCCTGACTTTC	CASSRGGAYGAPGANVLTF
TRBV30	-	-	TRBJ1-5	TGTGCCTGGAGTAGGGAGGGGAAGCAGCCCCAGCATTTT	CAWSREGKQPQHF
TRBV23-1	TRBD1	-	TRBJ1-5	TGCGCCAGCCCCTCCAGGGGGAGCAATCAGCCCCAGCATTTT	CASPSRGSNQPQHF
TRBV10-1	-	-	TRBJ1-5	TGCGCCAGCAGCACCGTGCCCACAGGTAGCAATCAGCCCCAGCATTTT	CASSTVPTGSNQPQHF
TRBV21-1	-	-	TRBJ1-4	TGTGCCAGCCGTGCCGGGACAGGGGTGGGAAAACTGTTTTTT	CASRAGTGVGKLFF
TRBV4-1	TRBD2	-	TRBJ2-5	TGCGCCAGCAGCCACCTACTAGCGGGGACGGAGACCCAGTACTTC	CASSHLLAGTETQYF
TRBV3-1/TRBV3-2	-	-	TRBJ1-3	TGTGCCAGCAGCCGATCCTCTGCGGGGGCTGGAAACACCATATATTTT	CASSRSSAGAGNTIYF
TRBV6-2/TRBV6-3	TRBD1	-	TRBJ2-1	TGTGCCAGCAGTCTACAGGGGGCGGCCTACAATGAGCAGTTCTTC	CASSLQGAAYNEQFF